The rows below give T cell receptor beta chains drawn from one sample of a study of blood T cells in healthy people across ages. TCRdb passed the 5' RACE reads through MiXCR, listing each CDR3 protein once. The sample records some 670,000 distinct CDR3 sequences, approximately 52% being singletons. The sequenced material came from blood. The receptors were gathered from an elderly woman in good health. The CDR3 runs from the conserved cysteine through the conserved F or W. A D gene is named only where the DNA matches it firmly. Clone size appears in some rows only: once, few, many, or a class for an expanded clone.

V gene: TRBV20-1
J gene: TRBJ2-3
clone size: many
D gene: -
CDR3 DNA: TGCAGTGCTAGAGAGTTTGGCGGGAACCCAGATACGCAGTATTTT
CDR3 protein: CSAREFGGNPDTQYF

V gene: TRBV21-1
J gene: TRBJ2-5
clone size: once
D gene: -
CDR3 DNA: TGTGCCCAAGAGACCCAGTACTTC
CDR3 protein: CAQETQYF

V gene: TRBV10-3
J gene: TRBJ1-2
clone size: -
D gene: -
CDR3 DNA: TGTGCCACCGAAGAATCCTATGGCTACACCTTC
CDR3 protein: CATEESYGYTF

V gene: TRBV20-1
J gene: TRBJ2-3
clone size: -
D gene: TRBD2
CDR3 DNA: TGCAGTGCTAGAAGCGGGGACACAGATACGCAGTATTTT
CDR3 protein: CSARSGDTDTQYF

V gene: TRBV15
J gene: TRBJ2-2
clone size: -
D gene: TRBD1
CDR3 DNA: TGTGCCACCAGCGGACAGGGAGGAACCGGGGAGCTGTTTTTT
CDR3 protein: CATSGQGGTGELFF

V gene: TRBV12-3/TRBV12-4
J gene: TRBJ2-1
clone size: few
D gene: -
CDR3 DNA: TGTGCCAGCAGTGAGAGGAGCGGGTACAATGAGCAGTTCTTC
CDR3 protein: CASSERSGYNEQFF

V gene: TRBV20-1
J gene: TRBJ2-6
clone size: many
D gene: -
CDR3 DNA: TGCAGTGCAATACAGGGAAACTCTGGGGCCAACGTCCTGACTTTC
CDR3 protein: CSAIQGNSGANVLTF

V gene: TRBV5-1
J gene: TRBJ1-3
clone size: -
D gene: -
CDR3 DNA: TGCGCCAGCAGCTTGACAGGTGAAGCCCGAAACACCATATATTTT
CDR3 protein: CASSLTGEARNTIYF

V gene: TRBV5-1
J gene: TRBJ2-1
clone size: -
D gene: TRBD2
CDR3 DNA: TGCGCCAGCAGGGTGACTAGCGGGGACTACAATGAGCAGTTCTTC
CDR3 protein: CASRVTSGDYNEQFF

V gene: TRBV6-5
J gene: TRBJ2-7
clone size: -
D gene: -
CDR3 DNA: TGTGCCAGCAGTTCTCGGGCGGGGGCTGATTACGAGCAGTACTTC
CDR3 protein: CASSSRAGADYEQYF

V gene: TRBV12-3/TRBV12-4
J gene: TRBJ2-3
clone size: many
D gene: -
CDR3 DNA: TGTGCCAGCAGTTTGGGGGCAGCCTTCACAGATACGCAGTATTTT
CDR3 protein: CASSLGAAFTDTQYF

V gene: TRBV25-1
J gene: TRBJ2-1
clone size: -
D gene: -
CDR3 DNA: TGTGCCAGCAGTGAAAAAGTTTTAGATGAGCAGTTCTTC
CDR3 protein: CASSEKVLDEQFF

V gene: TRBV7-9
J gene: TRBJ1-2
clone size: once
D gene: -
CDR3 DNA: TGTGCCAGCAGCTCCCCATCGCCGGGCGGAGGCTATGGCTACACCTTC
CDR3 protein: CASSSPSPGGGYGYTF

V gene: TRBV4-1
J gene: TRBJ2-3
clone size: -
D gene: -
CDR3 DNA: TGCGCCAGCAGCCAAGAGTCCCTCTTGGGGACGCAGTATTTT
CDR3 protein: CASSQESLLGTQYF

V gene: TRBV4-3
J gene: TRBJ2-5
clone size: -
D gene: TRBD1
CDR3 DNA: TGCGCCAGCAGCCCAGGACAGGGTAGGGCAGGGGAGACCCAGTACTTC
CDR3 protein: CASSPGQGRAGETQYF

V gene: TRBV7-2
J gene: TRBJ1-2
clone size: -
D gene: TRBD1
CDR3 DNA: TGTGCCAGCAGCTCGGGACAGAGAACGCTTGGCTACACCTTC
CDR3 protein: CASSSGQRTLGYTF

V gene: TRBV5-1
J gene: TRBJ1-2
clone size: -
D gene: TRBD1
CDR3 DNA: TGCGCCAGCAGCCAAGGGACAGGGGCTAACTATGGCTACACCTTC
CDR3 protein: CASSQGTGANYGYTF

V gene: TRBV4-3
J gene: TRBJ2-5
clone size: -
D gene: -
CDR3 DNA: TGCGCCAGCAGCCAAGACGGCGGGGACCAAGAGACCCAGTACTTC
CDR3 protein: CASSQDGGDQETQYF

V gene: TRBV4-1
J gene: TRBJ2-1
clone size: -
D gene: -
CDR3 DNA: TGCGCCAGCAGCCAAGGCAGATTAGGGGGGACTAACAATGAGCAGTTCTTC
CDR3 protein: CASSQGRLGGTNNEQFF

V gene: TRBV6-2/TRBV6-3
J gene: TRBJ2-4
clone size: -
D gene: TRBD2
CDR3 DNA: TGTGCCAGCAGTTTTCCGACGGGCGGGGGGAACATTCAGTACTTC
CDR3 protein: CASSFPTGGGNIQYF

V gene: TRBV20-1
J gene: TRBJ2-3
clone size: -
D gene: -
CDR3 DNA: TGCAGTGCTAGAGATCGCCCTAAGGGTAGCACAGATACGCAGTATTTT
CDR3 protein: CSARDRPKGSTDTQYF

V gene: TRBV7-3
J gene: TRBJ2-1
clone size: -
D gene: -
CDR3 DNA: TGTGCCAGCAGCTTAACGGAAGGAGGGTGTGAGCAGTTCTTC
CDR3 protein: CASSLTEGGCEQFF

V gene: TRBV14
J gene: TRBJ2-1
clone size: -
D gene: -
CDR3 DNA: TGTGCCAGCAGCCAAGGGACTAAGCAGTTCTTC
CDR3 protein: CASSQGTKQFF

V gene: TRBV20-1
J gene: TRBJ2-6
clone size: -
D gene: -
CDR3 DNA: TGCAGTGCTAGAGATTCCCGTTCTGGGGCCAACGTCCTGACTTTC
CDR3 protein: CSARDSRSGANVLTF

V gene: TRBV29-1
J gene: TRBJ1-2
clone size: -
D gene: -
CDR3 DNA: TGCAGCGCCGTCACAATCAATTTTAGCCTCTATGGCTACACCTTC
CDR3 protein: CSAVTINFSLYGYTF

V gene: TRBV9
J gene: TRBJ2-3
clone size: many
D gene: TRBD2
CDR3 DNA: TGTGCCAGCGCGGCGGGAGGGCTAGATACGCAGTATTTT
CDR3 protein: CASAAGGLDTQYF

V gene: TRBV13
J gene: TRBJ2-7
clone size: -
D gene: -
CDR3 DNA: TGTGCCAGCAGCGCCGGCTATGTGGAGGTCAGCTCCTACGAGCAGTACTTC
CDR3 protein: CASSAGYVEVSSYEQYF

V gene: TRBV6-2/TRBV6-3
J gene: TRBJ1-5
clone size: many
D gene: TRBD1
CDR3 DNA: TGTGCCAGCAGTCAGACAGGGGGCAATCAGCCCCAGCATTTT
CDR3 protein: CASSQTGGNQPQHF

V gene: TRBV7-9
J gene: TRBJ1-2
clone size: few
D gene: -
CDR3 DNA: TGTGCCAGCAGCCCCCCCCAGTATTATGGCTACACCTTC
CDR3 protein: CASSPPQYYGYTF

V gene: TRBV15
J gene: TRBJ2-3
clone size: many
D gene: -
CDR3 DNA: TGTGCCACCAGGGGTAATCAACGGGCAGATACGCAGTATTTT
CDR3 protein: CATRGNQRADTQYF

V gene: TRBV20-1
J gene: TRBJ2-6
clone size: many
D gene: -
CDR3 DNA: TGCAGTGCCGTCCATGCTGGGGCCAACGTCCTGACTTTC
CDR3 protein: CSAVHAGANVLTF

V gene: TRBV7-9
J gene: TRBJ2-2
clone size: few
D gene: -
CDR3 DNA: TGTGCCAGCAGCCAGGCGCGGACGACGAACACCGGGGAGCTGTTTTTT
CDR3 protein: CASSQARTTNTGELFF

V gene: TRBV10-3
J gene: TRBJ1-5
clone size: many
D gene: -
CDR3 DNA: TGTGCCATCGGCGGGGGTGACAATCAGCCCCAGCATTTT
CDR3 protein: CAIGGGDNQPQHF

V gene: TRBV7-9
J gene: TRBJ1-2
clone size: few
D gene: -
CDR3 DNA: TGTGCCAGCAGCTTGGACAGTTCTAACTATGGCTACACCTTC
CDR3 protein: CASSLDSSNYGYTF

V gene: TRBV30
J gene: TRBJ1-5
clone size: -
D gene: -
CDR3 DNA: TGTGCCTGGAGTCCGGCAACGCAGCCCCAGCATTTT
CDR3 protein: CAWSPATQPQHF

V gene: TRBV9
J gene: TRBJ1-5
clone size: -
D gene: -
CDR3 DNA: TGTGCCAACAGCGTAGGAGGCGGGGGGCCCAATCAGCCCCAGCATTTT
CDR3 protein: CANSVGGGGPNQPQHF

V gene: TRBV2
J gene: TRBJ2-5
clone size: -
D gene: TRBD2
CDR3 DNA: TGTGCCAGCAGACTGACTAGCGGGTGGGGAGAGACCCAGTACTTC
CDR3 protein: CASRLTSGWGETQYF

V gene: TRBV27
J gene: TRBJ2-7
clone size: -
D gene: TRBD2
CDR3 DNA: TGTGCCACCGCAACAAAAGGCACTAGCGGAAGCTCCTACGAGCAGTACTTC
CDR3 protein: CATATKGTSGSSYEQYF